Listed here are 15 T cell receptor beta chains from one sample, sequenced in a study of Graves' ophthalmopathy and Graves' hyperthyroidism. From RNA, the CDR3 regions of TCR beta chains were amplified and sequenced. A first-round RT-PCR used HTBI primers, followed by a second-round multiplex PCR. One entry per CDR3 protein, called by TCRdb with MiXCR from the multiplex PCR reads. The sample shows about 550,000 distinct CDR3 sequences, about 35% of them seen only once. Sequenced sample: peripheral blood or thyroid tissue (not recorded which). These receptors were obtained from an adult man with Graves' hyperthyroidism.

This clonotype has a single count. The junction departs from germline at one end; a sequencing error may be responsible. The genes are TRBV5-4 and TRBJ2-2; 7 nucleotides match TRBD1. Germline CDR1 and CDR2: SGHNT and YYREEE (reference sequence). The CDR3 sequence is 15 residues long. The CDR3: CASSLGQRVAGEPFF. DNA for the CDR3: TGTGCCAGCAGCCTGGGACAGCGAGTCGCCGGGGAGCCGTTTTTT.

The chain links TRBV29-1 to TRBJ1-1; 10 positions agree with TRBD1. The V and J ends lost 1 base and 4 bases, in that order; junction bases with no gene match: 9. The CDR3 loop spans 16 amino acids. Germline V lookup: CDR1 SQVTM, CDR2 ANQGSEA. The CDR3 coding sequence is TGCAGCGTTGAAGGTCGTAGTAGGACAGGGGGCACTGAAGCTTTCTTT. Translation: CSVEGRSRTGGTEAFF.

This clonotype was detected ten times or more. Germline and junction disagree at one end, which may indicate a read error. The CDR3 region is CASSQTGIGLGETQYF. Here the CDR3 DNA reads TGTGCTAGCAGCCAGACAGGTATCGGCCTGGGAGAGACCCAGTACTTC. This sequence joins TRBV7-7 and TRBJ2-5; tentative D call: TRBD1 (6 bases). This CDR3 comprises 16 residues. Germline V gene sequence: CDR1 SSHAT, CDR2 FNYEAQ (reference sequence).

This clonotype was seen at least ten times. V usage is TRBV29-1 and J usage is TRBJ1-2, with D unclear. The V and J ends lost 0 bases and 7 bases respectively, with 9 bases between them. The CDR3 is made up of 12 amino acids. CDR1 SQVTM and CDR2 ANQGSEA come from the germline V gene. The CDR3 DNA reads as TGCAGCGTTGAAGAGACGGCGCCTGGCTACACCTTC. Protein product: CSVEETAPGYTF.

This clonotype has only a few counts. This rearrangement joins TRBV2 to TRBJ2-7, with unresolved D. Trimming took off 3 bases at V and 0 bases at J, with 9 bases between the two ends. This CDR3 is 14 amino acids long. The germline gives CDR1 SNHLY, CDR2 FYNNEI. The DNA of the CDR3 is TGTGCCAGCAGTGAGGGATCCGGCTCCTACGAGCAGTACTTC. It is translated as CASSEGSGSYEQYF.

A word on this clonotype: The junction departs from the called germline gene at one end, perhaps through a read error. The chain couples TRBV2 to TRBJ2-7; 13 bases line up with TRBD2. The J call could be wrong; TRBJ2-1 is a better fit for the DNA end. The CDR3 loop spans 18 amino acids. Germline V CDR1 and CDR2: SNHLY, FYNNEI. CDR3 protein: CATSDPPRTSGSGHEQFF. The CDR3 DNA reads as TGTGCCACCAGTGACCCCCCTCGGACTAGCGGGAGTGGCCATGAGCAGTTCTTC.

This clonotype came up many times. V gene TRBV2 combines with J gene TRBJ1-1; perhaps TRBD1 as D (5 bases). Germline V gene lookup returns CDR1 SNHLY and CDR2 FYNNEI. Trimming cost V 4 bases and J 2 bases, with 11 bases left between them. CDR3 length: 14 amino acids. The CDR3 region is CASSVRTPNTEAFF. The CDR3 DNA reads as TGTGCCAGCAGTGTTAGGACACCTAACACTGAAGCTTTCTTT. Based on the CDR3 plus reference TRBV2 and TRBJ1-1, the full variable domain is EPEVTQTPSHQVTQMGQEVILRCVPISNHLYFYWYRQILGQKVEFLVSFYNNEISEKSEIFDDQFSVERPDGSNFTLKIRSTKLEDSAMYFCASSVRTPNTEAFFGQGTRLTVV.

The chain has TRBV2 and TRBJ1-2; maybe TRBD1 (5 bases). There are 15 residues in the CDR3. The V end was cut by 6 bases, the J end by 8 bases, with 22 bases between. CDR1 and CDR2 (germline): SNHLY, FYNNEI. CDR3: CASSLSPAGEVGYTF. The CDR3 region has the DNA TGTGCCAGCAGCTTAAGTCCAGCGGGGGAAGTAGGCTACACCTTC.

V is TRBV20-1 and J is TRBJ2-3, with D possibly TRBD2 on 5 matching bases. The CDR3 consists of 14 residues. Trimming removed 3 bases at V and 0 bases at J, with 10 bases between. The germline CDR1 and CDR2 sequences are DFQATT and SNEGSKA (reference sequence). The CDR3 bases are TGCAGTGCTAGCGGCCAGCGGAGCACAGATACGCAGTATTTT. Translation: CSASGQRSTDTQYF.

J is TRBJ2-7 and V is TRBV15; the D is unclear. The ends were cut back, 1 base at V and 3 bases at J, with 10 bases in the middle. The CDR3 extends over 14 amino acids. Germline CDR1 is LNHNV and CDR2 is YYDKDF (reference sequence). CDR3 DNA: TGTGCCACCAGCAGAGTTAGGGCCTACTACGAGCAGTACTTC. Amino acid sequence: CATSRVRAYYEQYF.

This clonotype was seen repeatedly, ten times or more. The chain employs TRBV11-1 and TRBJ2-7; D may be TRBD1 (7 bases). Trimming shortened V by 5 bases and J by 6 bases, and 17 bases separated the two germline ends. The germline V gene has CDR1 SGHAT and CDR2 FQDESV (reference sequence). The CDR3 totals 14 residues. The CDR3 DNA reads as TGTGCCAGCAGCGCACGACAGGGACTTGTCGAGCAGTACTTC. Translating it yields CASSARQGLVEQYF.

This clonotype was observed at least ten times. The J gene is TRBJ1-4, the V gene TRBV9; 10 bases match TRBD1. Trimming at V came to 0 bases and at J to 4 bases, leaving 0 bases not matched to a gene. The CDR3 runs to 15 residues. Per germline, CDR1 SGDLS and CDR2 YYNGEE. The CDR3 nucleotides read TGTGCCAGCAGCGTAGGGACAGGGGGTAATGAAAAACTGTTTTTT. It codes for CASSVGTGGNEKLFF. Based on the CDR3 plus reference TRBV9 and TRBJ1-4, the full variable domain is DSGVTQTPKHLITATGQRVTLRCSPRSGDLSVYWYQQSLDQGLQFLIQYYNGEERAKGNILERFSAQQFPDLHSELNLSSLELGDSALYFCASSVGTGGNEKLFFGSGTQLSVL.

The V gene is TRBV29-1, the J gene TRBJ1-1; D might be TRBD1 (5 bases). V was clipped by 4 bases and J by 1 base, with 13 bases between them. Germline CDR1 SQVTM, CDR2 ANQGSEA. The CDR3 has 14 amino acids. This CDR3 is CSVGGVMTNTEAFF. The CDR3 coding sequence is TGCAGCGTTGGAGGGGTAATGACGAACACTGAAGCTTTCTTT.

This clonotype was seen a single time. The CDR3 is CASSPGLSRTTNTEAFF. The CDR3 DNA is TGTGCCAGCTCACCAGGTTTATCCCGGACAACGAACACTGAAGCTTTCTTT. The rearrangement joins TRBV18 to TRBJ1-1; D is perhaps TRBD1 (5 bases). Germline-derived CDR1 and CDR2 are KGHSH and LQKENI. This CDR3 has 17 amino acids. Trimming took 2 bases from V and 1 from J, leaving 17 bases between them.

This clonotype came up many times. Here the CDR3 DNA reads TGCAGTGCTAGAGGGGGTGGAGGGAACTACGAGCAGTACTTC. It encodes CSARGGGGNYEQYF. The chain couples TRBV20-1 to TRBJ2-7; TRBD2 is a possible D gene (6 bases). Per the germline V gene, CDR1 is DFQATT and CDR2 is SNEGSKA (reference sequence). V dropped 1 base and J dropped 3 bases, with 13 bases sitting between them. The CDR3 loop spans 14 amino acids.